This TCR beta chain was documented in a study of OX40 agonist ivuxolimab in advanced cancers. In the study overall: Intravenous ivuxolimab at 0.01 to 10 mg/kg was given to patients every 2 weeks. Hepatocellular carcinoma, melanoma, renal cell or head and neck cancer occurred in dose-escalation patients. Of mixed ages from 23 to 79 and averaging about 56 years, the group was roughly 85% male. Findings and caveats of the study: Circulating CD4+ and CD8+ T cells showed clonal expansion by week 6 at 0.1 to 3.0 mg/kg.

Trimming took 4 bases from V and 6 from J, leaving 16 bases between them. The CDR3 totals 14 residues. CDR1 is MDHEN and CDR2 is SYDVKM in the germline V gene. Clones were sequenced by immunoSEQ multiplex PCR, and TCRdb holds only the in-frame ones, with some missing. The table includes roughly 7,700 clones, about four fifths detected once. Note on this clone: The target antigen is unknown.

This rearrangement joins TRBV28 to TRBJ2-7, with D perhaps matching TRBD1 (7 bases). This receptor was taken from an adult with an advanced solid tumor such as melanoma, head and neck, liver or kidney cancer. The sequencing here drew on CD4+ or CD8+ T cells sorted from blood, taken in a trial of the OX40 agonist ivuxolimab. The CDR3, as DNA: TGTGCCAGCAGTTCCAGGGCTCAGGGGGGCGAGCAGTACTTC. This gives the protein CASSSRAQGGEQYF.